The present T cell receptor (beta chain) was sequenced within a study of sequential checkpoint blockade in melanoma. This CDR3 has 13 residues. Germline V gene sequence: CDR1 SGHAT, CDR2 FQNNGV. V was clipped by 3 bases and J by 9 bases, with 14 bases between them. Assay: immunoSEQ multiplex PCR; the TCRdb copy retains only in-frame clones and omits some. The table lists approximately 28,000 clones, over 80% of them singletons, with around 16% in the top ten. The treatment was: randomized to nivolumab then ipilimumab (arm A) or the reverse (arm B). The chain is built from TRBV11-2 and TRBJ2-5; D is unresolved. This receptor was obtained from a human donor with melanoma. Here the sequenced sample was CD8+ T cells sorted from blood (inferred from file names), taken from a patient given nivolumab and ipilimumab in sequence. CDR3 nucleotides: TGTGCCAGCAGCTTCCCTCTTGACTGGGCCCAGTACTTC. Its translation is CASSFPLDWAQYF.